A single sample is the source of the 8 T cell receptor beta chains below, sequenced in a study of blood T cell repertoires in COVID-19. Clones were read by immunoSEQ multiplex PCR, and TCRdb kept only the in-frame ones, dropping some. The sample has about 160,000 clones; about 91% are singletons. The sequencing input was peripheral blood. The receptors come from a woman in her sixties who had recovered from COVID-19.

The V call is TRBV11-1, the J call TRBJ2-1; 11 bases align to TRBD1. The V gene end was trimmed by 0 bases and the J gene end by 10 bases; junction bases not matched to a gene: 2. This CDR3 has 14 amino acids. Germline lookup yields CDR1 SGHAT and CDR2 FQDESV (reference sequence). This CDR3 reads CASSLAGQGGEQFF. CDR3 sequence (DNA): TGTGCCAGCAGCTTAGCGGGACAGGGGGGAGAGCAGTTCTTC. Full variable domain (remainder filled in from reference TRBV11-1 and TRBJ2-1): EAEVAQSPRYKITEKSQAVAFWCDPISGHATLYWYRQILGQGPELLVQFQDESVVDDSQLPKDRFSAERLKGVDSTLKIQPAELGDSAMYLCASSLAGQGGEQFFGPGTRLTVL.

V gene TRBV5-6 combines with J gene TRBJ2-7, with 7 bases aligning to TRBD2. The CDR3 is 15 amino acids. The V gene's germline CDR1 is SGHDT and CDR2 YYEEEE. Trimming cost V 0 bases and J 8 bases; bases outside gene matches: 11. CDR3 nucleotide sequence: TGTGCCAGCAGCTTGGACGGGGGGTACGCCGCCCAGCAGTACTTC. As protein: CASSLDGGYAAQQYF.

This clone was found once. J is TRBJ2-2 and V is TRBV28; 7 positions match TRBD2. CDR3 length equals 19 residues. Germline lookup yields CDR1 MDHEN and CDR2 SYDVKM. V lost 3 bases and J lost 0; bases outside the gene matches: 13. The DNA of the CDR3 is TGTGCCAGCAGTTTTAGCTGGGGAGGGGCCGCCTCGAACACCGGGGAGCTGTTTTTT. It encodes CASSFSWGGAASNTGELFF.

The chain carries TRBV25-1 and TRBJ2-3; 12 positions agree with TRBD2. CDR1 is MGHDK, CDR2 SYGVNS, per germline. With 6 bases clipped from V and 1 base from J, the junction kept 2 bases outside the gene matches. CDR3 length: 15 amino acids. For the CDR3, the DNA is TGTGCCAGCAGCCGACTAGCGGGGGGCACAGATACGCAGTATTTT. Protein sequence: CASSRLAGGTDTQYF. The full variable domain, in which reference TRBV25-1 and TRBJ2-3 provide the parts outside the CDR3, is EADIYQTPRYLVIGTGKKITLECSQTMGHDKMYWYQQDPGMELHLIHYSYGVNSTEKGDLSSESTVSRIRTEHFPLTLESARPSHTSQYLCASSRLAGGTDTQYFGPGTRLTVL.

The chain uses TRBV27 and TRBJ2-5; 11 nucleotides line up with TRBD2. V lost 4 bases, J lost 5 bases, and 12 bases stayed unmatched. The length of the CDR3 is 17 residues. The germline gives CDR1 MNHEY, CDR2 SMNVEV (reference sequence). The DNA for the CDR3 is TGTGCCAGCAGTTCCCCCCGGGCACTAGCGGGGGAGGAGACCCAGTACTTC. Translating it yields CASSSPRALAGEETQYF.

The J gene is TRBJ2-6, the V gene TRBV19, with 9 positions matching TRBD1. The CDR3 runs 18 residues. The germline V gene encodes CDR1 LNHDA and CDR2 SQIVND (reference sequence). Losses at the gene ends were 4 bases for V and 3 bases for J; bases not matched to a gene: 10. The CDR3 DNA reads TGTGCCAGTAGTACCATGGCCAACAGGGGGCTTGGGGCCAACGTCCTGACTTTC. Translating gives CASSTMANRGLGANVLTF.

The CDR3 here is CAISSRTGNNYGYTF. In DNA, the CDR3 is TGTGCCATCAGTTCCCGGACAGGGAATAACTATGGCTACACCTTC. This sequence joins TRBV10-3 and TRBJ1-2, with 8 bases matching TRBD1. V trimming: 5 bases; J trimming: 1 base; junction bases outside the gene matches: 6. The V gene's germline CDR1 is ENHRY and CDR2 SYGVKD. This CDR3 comprises 15 residues.

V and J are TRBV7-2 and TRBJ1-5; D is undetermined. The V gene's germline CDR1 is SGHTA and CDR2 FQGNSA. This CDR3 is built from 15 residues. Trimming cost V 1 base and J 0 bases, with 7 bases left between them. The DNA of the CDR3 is TGTGCCAGCAGCTTAGTACAGAATAGCAATCAGCCCCAGCATTTT. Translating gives CASSLVQNSNQPQHF.